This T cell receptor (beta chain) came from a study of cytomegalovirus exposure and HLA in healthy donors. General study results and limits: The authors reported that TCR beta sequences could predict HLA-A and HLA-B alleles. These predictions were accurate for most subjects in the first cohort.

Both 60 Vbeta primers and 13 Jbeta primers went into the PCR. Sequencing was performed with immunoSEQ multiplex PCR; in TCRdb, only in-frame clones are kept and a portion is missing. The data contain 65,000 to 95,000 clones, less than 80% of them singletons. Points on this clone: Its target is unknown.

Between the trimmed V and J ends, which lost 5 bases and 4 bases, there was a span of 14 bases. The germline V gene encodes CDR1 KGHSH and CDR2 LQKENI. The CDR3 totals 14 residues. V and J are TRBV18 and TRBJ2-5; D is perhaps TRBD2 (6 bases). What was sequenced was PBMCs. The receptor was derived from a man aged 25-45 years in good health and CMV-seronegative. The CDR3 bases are TGTGCCAGCTCAACTTACCGGGAGAGAGAGACCCAGTACTTC. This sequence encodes CASSTYRERETQYF.